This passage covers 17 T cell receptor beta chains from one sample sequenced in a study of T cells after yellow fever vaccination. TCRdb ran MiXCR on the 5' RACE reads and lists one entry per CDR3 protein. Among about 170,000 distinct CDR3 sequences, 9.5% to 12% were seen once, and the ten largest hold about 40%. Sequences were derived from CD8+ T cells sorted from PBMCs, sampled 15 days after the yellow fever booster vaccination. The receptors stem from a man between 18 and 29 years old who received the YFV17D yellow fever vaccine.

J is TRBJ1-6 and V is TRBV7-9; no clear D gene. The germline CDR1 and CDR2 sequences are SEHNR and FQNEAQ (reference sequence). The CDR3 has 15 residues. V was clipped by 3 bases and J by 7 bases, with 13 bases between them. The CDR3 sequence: CASSFPAGSNSPLHF. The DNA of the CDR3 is TGTGCCAGCAGCTTCCCGGCGGGGAGCAATTCACCCCTCCACTTT.

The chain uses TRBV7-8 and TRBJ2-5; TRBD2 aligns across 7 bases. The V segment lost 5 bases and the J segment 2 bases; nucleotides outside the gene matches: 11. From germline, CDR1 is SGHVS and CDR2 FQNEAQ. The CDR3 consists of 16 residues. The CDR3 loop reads CASSHPDWGGQETQYF. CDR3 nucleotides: TGTGCCAGCAGCCACCCCGACTGGGGGGGACAAGAGACCCAGTACTTC.

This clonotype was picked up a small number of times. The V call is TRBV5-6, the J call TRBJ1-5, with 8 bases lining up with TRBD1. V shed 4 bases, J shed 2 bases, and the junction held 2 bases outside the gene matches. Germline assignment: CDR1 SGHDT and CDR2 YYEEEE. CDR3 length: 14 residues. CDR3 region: CASSGQGGNQPQHF. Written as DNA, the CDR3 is TGTGCCAGCAGCGGACAGGGCGGCAATCAGCCCCAGCATTTT.

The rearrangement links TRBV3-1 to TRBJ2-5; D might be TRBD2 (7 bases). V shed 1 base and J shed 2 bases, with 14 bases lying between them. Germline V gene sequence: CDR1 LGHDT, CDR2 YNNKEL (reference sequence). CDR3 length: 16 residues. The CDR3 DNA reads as TGTGCCAGCAGCCAAGGGGGAGGGGGGCTGCAAGAGACCCAGTACTTC. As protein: CASSQGGGGLQETQYF.

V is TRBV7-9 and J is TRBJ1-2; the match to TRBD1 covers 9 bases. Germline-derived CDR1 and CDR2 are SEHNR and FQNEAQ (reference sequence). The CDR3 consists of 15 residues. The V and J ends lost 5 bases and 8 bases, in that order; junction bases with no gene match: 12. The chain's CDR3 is CASSQPVTGGEGYTF. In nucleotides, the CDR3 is TGTGCCAGCAGCCAACCCGTCACAGGGGGCGAGGGCTACACCTTC.

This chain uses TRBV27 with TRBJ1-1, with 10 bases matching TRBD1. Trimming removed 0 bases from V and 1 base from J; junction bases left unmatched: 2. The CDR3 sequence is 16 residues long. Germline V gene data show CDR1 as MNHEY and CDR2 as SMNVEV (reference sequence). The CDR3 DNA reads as TGTGCCAGCAGTTTATCGACAGGGGGCTGGAACACTGAAGCTTTCTTT. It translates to CASSLSTGGWNTEAFF.

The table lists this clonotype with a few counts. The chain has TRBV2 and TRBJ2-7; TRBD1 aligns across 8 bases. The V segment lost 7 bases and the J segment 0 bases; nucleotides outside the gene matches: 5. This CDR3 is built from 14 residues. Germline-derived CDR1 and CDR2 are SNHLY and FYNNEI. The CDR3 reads CASNNRGSSYEQYF. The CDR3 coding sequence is TGTGCCAGCAATAACAGGGGGAGCTCCTACGAGCAGTACTTC.

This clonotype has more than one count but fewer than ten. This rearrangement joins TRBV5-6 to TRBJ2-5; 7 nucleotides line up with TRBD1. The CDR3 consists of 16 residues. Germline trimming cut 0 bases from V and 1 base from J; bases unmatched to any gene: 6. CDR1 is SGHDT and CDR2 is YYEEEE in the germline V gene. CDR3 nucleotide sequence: TGTGCCAGCAGCTTGGGGGGGACAGTCTTCCAAGAGACCCAGTACTTC. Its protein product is CASSLGGTVFQETQYF.

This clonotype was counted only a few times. This chain's CDR3 is CASSLATSGGAGEQFF. The CDR3 DNA reads TGTGCCAGCAGCTTAGCCACTAGCGGGGGGGCCGGTGAGCAGTTCTTC. This chain joins TRBV7-8 and TRBJ2-1; 13 nucleotides agree with TRBD2. The CDR3 spans 16 residues. V dropped 0 bases and J dropped 9; count of bases not matched to a gene: 5. Germline loops: CDR1 SGHVS, CDR2 FQNEAQ.

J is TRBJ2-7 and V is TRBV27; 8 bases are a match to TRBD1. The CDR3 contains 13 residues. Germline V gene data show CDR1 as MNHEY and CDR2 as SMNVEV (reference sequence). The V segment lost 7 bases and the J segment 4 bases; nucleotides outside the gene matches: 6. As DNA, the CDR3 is TGTGCCAGCAATAACAGGGGGGCATACGAGCAGTACTTC. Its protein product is CASNNRGAYEQYF.

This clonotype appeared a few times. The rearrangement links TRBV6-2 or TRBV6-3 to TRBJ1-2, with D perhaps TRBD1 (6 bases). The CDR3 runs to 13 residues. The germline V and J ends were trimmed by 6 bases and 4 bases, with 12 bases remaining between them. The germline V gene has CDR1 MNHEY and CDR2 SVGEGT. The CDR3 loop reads CASSSTGIYGYTF. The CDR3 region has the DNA TGTGCCAGCAGCAGTACAGGGATCTATGGCTACACCTTC.

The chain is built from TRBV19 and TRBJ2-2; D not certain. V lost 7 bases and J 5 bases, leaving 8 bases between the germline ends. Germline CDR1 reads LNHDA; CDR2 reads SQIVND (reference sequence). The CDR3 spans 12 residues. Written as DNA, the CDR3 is TGTGCCAGTATCTCTTGGACCGGGGAGCTGTTTTTT. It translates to CASISWTGELFF.

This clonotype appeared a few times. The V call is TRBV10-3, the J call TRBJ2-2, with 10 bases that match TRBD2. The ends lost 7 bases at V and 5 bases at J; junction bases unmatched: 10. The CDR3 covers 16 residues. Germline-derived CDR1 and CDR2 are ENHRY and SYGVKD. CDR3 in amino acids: CAIKAAGGPGTGELFF. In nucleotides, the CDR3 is TGTGCCATCAAGGCAGCGGGGGGGCCGGGTACCGGGGAGCTGTTTTTT.

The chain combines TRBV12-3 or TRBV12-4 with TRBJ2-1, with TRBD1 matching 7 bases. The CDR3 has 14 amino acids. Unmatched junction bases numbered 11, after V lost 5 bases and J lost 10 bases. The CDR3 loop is CASSPGAPGGEQFF. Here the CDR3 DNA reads TGTGCCAGCAGTCCCGGGGCACCAGGGGGAGAGCAGTTCTTC.

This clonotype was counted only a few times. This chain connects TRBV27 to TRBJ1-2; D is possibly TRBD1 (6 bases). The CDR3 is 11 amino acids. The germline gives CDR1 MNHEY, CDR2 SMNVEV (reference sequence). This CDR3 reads CAAGGGDGYTF. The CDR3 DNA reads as TGTGCAGCCGGCGGGGGCGATGGCTACACCTTC.

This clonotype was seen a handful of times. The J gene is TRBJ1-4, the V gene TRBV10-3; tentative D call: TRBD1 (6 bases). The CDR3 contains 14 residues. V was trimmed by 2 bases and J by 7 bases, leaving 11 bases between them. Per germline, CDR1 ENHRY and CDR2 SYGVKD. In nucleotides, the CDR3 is TGTGCCATCAGTGAGGGGGGCATGGGTGAAAAACTGTTTTTT. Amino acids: CAISEGGMGEKLFF.

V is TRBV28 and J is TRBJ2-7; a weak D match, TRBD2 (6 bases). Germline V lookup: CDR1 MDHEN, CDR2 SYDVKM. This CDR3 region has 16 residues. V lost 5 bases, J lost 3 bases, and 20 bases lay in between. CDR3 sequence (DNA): TGTGCCAGCAGTATGCTACGGGACTCGCTAAACTACGAGCAGTACGTC. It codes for CASSMLRDSLNYEQYV.